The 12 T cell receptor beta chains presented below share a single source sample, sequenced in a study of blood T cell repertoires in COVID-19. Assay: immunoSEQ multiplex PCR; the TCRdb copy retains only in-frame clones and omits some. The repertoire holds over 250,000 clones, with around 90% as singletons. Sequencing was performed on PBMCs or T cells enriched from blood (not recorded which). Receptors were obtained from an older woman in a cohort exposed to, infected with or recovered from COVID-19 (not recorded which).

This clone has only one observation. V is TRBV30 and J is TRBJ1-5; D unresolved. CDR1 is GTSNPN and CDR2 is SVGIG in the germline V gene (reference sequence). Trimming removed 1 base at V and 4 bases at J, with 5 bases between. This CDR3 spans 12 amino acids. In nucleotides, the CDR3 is TGTGCCTGGAGTGGGAGAAATCAGCCCCAGCATTTT. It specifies CAWSGRNQPQHF.

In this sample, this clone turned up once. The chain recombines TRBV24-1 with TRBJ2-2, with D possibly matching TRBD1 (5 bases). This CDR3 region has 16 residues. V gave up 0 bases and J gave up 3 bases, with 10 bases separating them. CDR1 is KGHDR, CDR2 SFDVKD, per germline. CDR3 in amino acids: CATSDLGAADTGELFF. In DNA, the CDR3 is TGTGCCACCAGTGATTTGGGGGCCGCGGACACCGGGGAGCTGTTTTTT.

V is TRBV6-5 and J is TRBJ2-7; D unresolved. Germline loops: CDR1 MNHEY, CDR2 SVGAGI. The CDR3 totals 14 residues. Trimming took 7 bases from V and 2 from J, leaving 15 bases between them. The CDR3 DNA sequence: TGTGCCAGCAATTTACCCGAGGTTACCTACGAGCAGTACTTC. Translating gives CASNLPEVTYEQYF.

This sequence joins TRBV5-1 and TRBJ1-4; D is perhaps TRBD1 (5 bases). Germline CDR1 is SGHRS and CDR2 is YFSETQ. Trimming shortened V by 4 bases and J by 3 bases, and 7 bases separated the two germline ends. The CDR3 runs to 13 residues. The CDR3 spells CASSPGPNEKLFF. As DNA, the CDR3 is TGCGCCAGCAGCCCAGGGCCTAATGAAAAACTGTTTTTT.

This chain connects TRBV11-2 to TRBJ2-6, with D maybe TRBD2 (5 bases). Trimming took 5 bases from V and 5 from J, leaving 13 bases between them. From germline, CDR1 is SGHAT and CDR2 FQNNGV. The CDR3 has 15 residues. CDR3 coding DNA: TGTGCCAGCAGCCTACTCTCGGGATGGGCCAACGTCCTGACTTTC. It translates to CASSLLSGWANVLTF.

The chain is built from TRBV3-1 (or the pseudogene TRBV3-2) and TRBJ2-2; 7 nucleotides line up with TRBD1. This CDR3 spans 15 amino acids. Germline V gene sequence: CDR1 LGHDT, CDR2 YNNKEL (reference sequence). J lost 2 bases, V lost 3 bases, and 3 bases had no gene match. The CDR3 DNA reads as TGTGCCAGCAGCCACCGACAGGGTAACACCGGGGAGCTGTTTTTT. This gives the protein CASSHRQGNTGELFF.

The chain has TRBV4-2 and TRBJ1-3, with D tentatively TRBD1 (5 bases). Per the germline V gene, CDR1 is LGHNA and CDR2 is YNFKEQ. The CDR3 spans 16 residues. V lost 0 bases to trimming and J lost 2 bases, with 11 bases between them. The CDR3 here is CASSQDGGAAGNTIYF. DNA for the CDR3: TGTGCCAGCAGCCAAGATGGAGGGGCGGCTGGAAACACCATATATTTT.

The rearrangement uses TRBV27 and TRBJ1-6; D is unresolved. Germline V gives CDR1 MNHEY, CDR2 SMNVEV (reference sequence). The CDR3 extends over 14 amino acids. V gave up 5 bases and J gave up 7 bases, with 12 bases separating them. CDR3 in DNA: TGTGCCAGCAGTGCCAAGGGCGGGAATTCACCCCTCCACTTT. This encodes CASSAKGGNSPLHF.

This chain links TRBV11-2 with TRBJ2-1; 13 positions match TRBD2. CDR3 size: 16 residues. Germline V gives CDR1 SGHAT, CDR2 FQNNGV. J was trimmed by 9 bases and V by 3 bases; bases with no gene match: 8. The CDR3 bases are TGTGCCAGCAGCTTTACGACTGGACTAGCGGGAGCTGAGCAGTTCTTC. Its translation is CASSFTTGLAGAEQFF.

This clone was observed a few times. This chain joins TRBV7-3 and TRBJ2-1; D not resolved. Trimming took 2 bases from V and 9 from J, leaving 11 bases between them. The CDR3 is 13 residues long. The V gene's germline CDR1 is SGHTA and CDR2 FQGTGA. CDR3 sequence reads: CASSLRVYGEQFF. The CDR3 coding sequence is TGTGCCAGCAGCTTACGAGTTTACGGTGAGCAGTTCTTC.

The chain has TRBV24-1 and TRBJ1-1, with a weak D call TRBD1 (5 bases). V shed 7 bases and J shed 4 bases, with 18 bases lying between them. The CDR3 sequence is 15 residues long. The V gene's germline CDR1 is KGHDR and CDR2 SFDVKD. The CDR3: CATRTSLGGSTEAFF. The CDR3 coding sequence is TGTGCCACCAGGACTTCCCTCGGGGGAAGCACTGAAGCTTTCTTT.

CDR3 sequence (DNA): TGTGCCAGCAGCTTAGCTGGGGCGCTTTCTGGCTACACCTTC. Translation: CASSLAGALSGYTF. The chain carries TRBV7-2 and TRBJ1-2, with D perhaps matching TRBD1 (5 bases). The CDR3 covers 14 residues. The germline V and J ends were trimmed by 0 bases and 7 bases, with 12 bases remaining between them. Germline V CDR1 and CDR2: SGHTA, FQGNSA.